This paragraph covers one T cell receptor beta chain sequence. This sample is drawn from a study of blood T cell repertoires in COVID-19. Researchers sorted participants into cohorts using their self-reported clinical history. After removal of 5 bases from V and 4 bases from J, the junction contained 6 bases not matched to a gene. The CDR3 has 15 amino acids. Germline loops: CDR1 SGHNT, CDR2 YYREEE (reference sequence). Clones were read by immunoSEQ multiplex PCR, and TCRdb kept only the in-frame ones, dropping some. Counted here are over 250,000 clones, around 80% occurring once; the ten biggest clones make up 5%.

V usage is TRBV5-4 and J usage is TRBJ2-1, with 10 bases that match TRBD2. The clonotype was recovered from a man aged 40-50 years who had been exposed to COVID-19. The sequenced sample consisted of PBMCs or T cells enriched from blood (not recorded which). The CDR3 DNA reads as TGTGCCAGCAGGACCGGGACTAGCGAGTACAATGAGCAGTTCTTC. It is translated as CASRTGTSEYNEQFF.